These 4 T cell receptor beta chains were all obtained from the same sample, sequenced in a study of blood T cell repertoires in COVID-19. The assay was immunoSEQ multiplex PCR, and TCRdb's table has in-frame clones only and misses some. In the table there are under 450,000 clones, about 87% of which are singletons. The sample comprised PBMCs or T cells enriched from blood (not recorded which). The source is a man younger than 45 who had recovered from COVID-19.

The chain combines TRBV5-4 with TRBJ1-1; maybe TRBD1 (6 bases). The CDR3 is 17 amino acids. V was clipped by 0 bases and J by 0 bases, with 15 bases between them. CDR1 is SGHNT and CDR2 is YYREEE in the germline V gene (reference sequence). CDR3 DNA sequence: TGTGCCAGCAGCTTGGCTAGGGGGGGGAAGATGAACACTGAAGCTTTCTTT. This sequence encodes CASSLARGGKMNTEAFF.

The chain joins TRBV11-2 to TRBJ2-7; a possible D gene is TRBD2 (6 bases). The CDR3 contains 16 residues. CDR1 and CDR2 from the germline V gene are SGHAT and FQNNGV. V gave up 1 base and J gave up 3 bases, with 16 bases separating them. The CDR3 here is CASSLGRVLQYYEQYF. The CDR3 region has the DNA TGTGCCAGCAGCTTAGGGAGGGTCCTTCAATACTACGAGCAGTACTTC.

The DNA for the CDR3 is TGTGCCAGCCTGTACAGGGGAACTGAGCAGTTCTTC. Encoded protein: CASLYRGTEQFF. The gene calls are TRBV2 and TRBJ2-1; 7 bases line up with TRBD1. The CDR3 extends over 12 amino acids. J was trimmed by 9 bases and V by 8 bases; bases with no gene match: 7. Germline CDR1 is SNHLY and CDR2 is FYNNEI.

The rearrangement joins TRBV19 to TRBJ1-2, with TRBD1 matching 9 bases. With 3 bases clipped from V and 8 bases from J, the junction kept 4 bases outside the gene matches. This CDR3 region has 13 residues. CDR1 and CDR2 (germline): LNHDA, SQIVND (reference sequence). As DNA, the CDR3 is TGTGCCAGTAGTATGAGGACAGGGGAGGGCTACACCTTC. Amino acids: CASSMRTGEGYTF.